This T cell receptor (beta chain) was sequenced in a study of T cells in women clearing cervical HPV infection. Clones were sequenced by immunoSEQ multiplex PCR, and TCRdb holds only the in-frame ones, with some missing. The sample's table shows approximately 34,000 clones. V shed 4 bases and J 3 bases; nucleotides not matched to a gene: 8. CDR3 length: 15 amino acids. Germline values: CDR1 SGHDN, CDR2 FVKESK. As for this clone: The read terminates 3 residues ahead of where the CDR3 ends, so the germline J gene completes it.

This TCR was recovered from a woman aged 18 to 75 with a cervical HPV16 infection that either progressed to CIN3+ or cleared (not recorded which). The V and J genes are TRBV14 and TRBJ2-7; 8 nucleotides line up with TRBD1. Sequencing was carried out using blood buffy coat. The CDR3 DNA, read in part, is TGTGCCAGCAGCCGAGGACAGGGACGCCACTACGAG. It specifies CASSRGQGRHYE. The CDR3 in full is CASSRGQGRHYEQYF. Full variable domain (rest looked up from reference TRBV14 and TRBJ2-7): EAGVTQFPSHSVIEKGQTVTLRCDPISGHDNLYWYRRVMGKEIKFLLHFVKESKQDESGMPNNRFLAERTGGTYSTLKVQPAELEDSGVYFCASSRGQGRHYEQYFGPGTRLTVT.